The clone carrying this TCR beta chain was seen repeatedly, ten times or more. Antigen: not known. TCRdb processed the 5' RACE reads anew with MiXCR; each CDR3 protein has one entry. In the table there are about 150,000 distinct CDR3 sequences, 3.5% of which are singletons. These data come from a study of identical twins. The study, taken as a whole, reports: There is a chance that invariant MAIT and iNKT cells partially muddied zero-insertion analyses. For cord blood, abundant beta clonotypes had fewer insertions, unlike memory repertoires, which showed none.

Each donor (without exception) was a healthy Caucasian. CDR1 is SGHRS and CDR2 is YFSETQ in the germline V gene. J gave up 1 base and V 2 bases, and 4 bases lay outside the gene matches. CDR3 length: 16 amino acids. The specimen sequenced was memory T cells sorted from blood. The origin of this receptor is a man aged 18 to 30 in good health. The rearrangement links TRBV5-1 to TRBJ2-5; 11 positions match TRBD1. The chain's CDR3 is CASSLTGTGGQETQYF. Here the CDR3 DNA reads TGCGCCAGCAGCTTAACCGGGACAGGGGGCCAAGAGACCCAGTACTTC.